This TCR beta chain was identified during a study of shared clonotypes between healthy human individuals. Study-wide results and caveats: Across several donors, naive CD4 shared around 5.4%, naive CD8 under 4%, memory CD4 roughly 2.4%, memory CD8 over 0.3%. Clonotype sharing levels among donors were expected to vary with sequencing depth.

As concerns this clone: Antigen: not known.

All the donors were Caucasian adults who lived in Nashville, Tennessee. The CDR3 length is 20 residues. With 1 base removed from V and 7 bases from J, the gap between germline ends came to 29 bases. Germline V gives CDR1 LGHNA, CDR2 YNFKEQ. Profiled with immunoSEQ multiplex PCR; TCRdb holds only in-frame clones, not every one. This sample yields 2 million to 2.5 million clones, of which approximately 93% are seen a single time; 0.35% to 0.45% belongs to the top ten. V usage is TRBV4-2 and J usage is TRBJ2-1, with D possibly being TRBD1 or TRBD2 (5 bases each). This TCR came from a young man in good health. Some clones in this sample may be carry-over from other donors' samples. The specimen sequenced was naive CD4+ T cells from PBMCs. Subset in this sample: CD45RA+ positively selected. The CDR3 loop reads CASSQAASGANSGRSNEQFF. The DNA for the CDR3 is TGTGCCAGCAGCCAAGCTGCCTCCGGGGCCAACTCCGGAAGATCGAATGAGCAGTTCTTC.